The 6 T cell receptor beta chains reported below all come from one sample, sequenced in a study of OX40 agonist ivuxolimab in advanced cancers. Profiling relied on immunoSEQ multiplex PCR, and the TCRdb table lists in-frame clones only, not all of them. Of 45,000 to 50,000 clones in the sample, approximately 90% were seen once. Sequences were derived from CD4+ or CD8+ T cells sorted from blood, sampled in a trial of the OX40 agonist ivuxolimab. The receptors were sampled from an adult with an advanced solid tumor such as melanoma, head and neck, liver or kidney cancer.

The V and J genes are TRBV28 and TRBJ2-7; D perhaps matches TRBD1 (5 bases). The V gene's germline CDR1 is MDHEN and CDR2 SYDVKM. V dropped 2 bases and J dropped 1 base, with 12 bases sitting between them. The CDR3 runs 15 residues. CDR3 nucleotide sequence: TGTGCCAGCAGTTTACTCCTGGCAGGGTCCTACGAGCAGTACTTC. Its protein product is CASSLLLAGSYEQYF.

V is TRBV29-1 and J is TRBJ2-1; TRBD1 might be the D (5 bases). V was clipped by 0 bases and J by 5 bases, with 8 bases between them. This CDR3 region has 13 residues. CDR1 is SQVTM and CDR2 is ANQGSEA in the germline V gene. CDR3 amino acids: CSVEDPGNNEQFF. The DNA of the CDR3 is TGCAGCGTTGAAGATCCAGGGAACAATGAGCAGTTCTTC.

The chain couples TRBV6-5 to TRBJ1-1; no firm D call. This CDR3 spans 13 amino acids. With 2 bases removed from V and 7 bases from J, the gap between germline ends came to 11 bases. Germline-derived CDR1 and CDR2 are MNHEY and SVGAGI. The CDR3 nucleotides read TGTGCCAGCAGTTACGAGGCAGGTAATGAAGCTTTCTTT. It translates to CASSYEAGNEAFF.

CDR3 DNA: TGCGCCAGCAGTGAAGCAGGGCTTCGGTTGTACGAGCAGTACTTC. It codes for CASSEAGLRLYEQYF. The gene calls are TRBV10-2 and TRBJ2-5, with D perhaps matching TRBD1 (5 bases). Near its end, the DNA agrees better with TRBJ2-7, so the J call may be wrong. The CDR3 contains 15 residues. The germline CDR1 and CDR2 sequences are WSHSY and SAAADI.

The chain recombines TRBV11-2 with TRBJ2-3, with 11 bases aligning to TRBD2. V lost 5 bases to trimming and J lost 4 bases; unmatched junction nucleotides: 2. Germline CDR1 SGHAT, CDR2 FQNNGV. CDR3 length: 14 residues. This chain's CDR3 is CASSISGGADTQYF. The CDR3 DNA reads TGTGCCAGCAGCATTAGCGGGGGGGCAGATACGCAGTATTTT.

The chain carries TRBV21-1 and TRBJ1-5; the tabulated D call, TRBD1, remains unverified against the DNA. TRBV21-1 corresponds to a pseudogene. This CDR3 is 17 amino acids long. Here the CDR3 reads CASSKAAGGYSNQPQHF. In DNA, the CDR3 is TGTGCCAGCAGCAAAGCTGCAGGGGGATATAGCAATCAGCCCCAGCATTTT.